This paragraph reports one T cell receptor beta chain. Original analysis: The authors estimated nucleated cell counts from reference gene primer amplification. Produced via immunoSEQ multiplex PCR; TCRdb's table is partial and in-frame only. From that table come the V and J calls and clone size; the DNA was used to work out D and trimming. The sample consists of fewer than 95,000 clones, more than 80% of them appearing once. The data originate from a study of blood T cell repertoires in COVID-19. The CDR3 runs to 15 residues. V dropped 5 bases and J dropped 0; count of bases not matched to a gene: 4. CDR1 is MDHEN and CDR2 is SYDVKM in the germline V gene.

The clonotype originates from a human donor in a cohort sampled during active COVID-19. Material for sequencing was peripheral blood. J is TRBJ2-5 and V is TRBV28; TRBD1 aligns across 9 bases. This chain's CDR3 is CASSPGTGNQETQYF. The CDR3 DNA reads as TGTGCCAGCAGTCCAGGGACAGGGAACCAAGAGACCCAGTACTTC.